This T cell receptor (beta chain) was documented in a study of shared clonotypes between healthy human individuals. Everyone who donated was a Caucasian adult who lived in Nashville, Tennessee. Extraction of genomic DNA in unsorted samples used about 90 million PBMCs. Germline values: CDR1 SEHNR, CDR2 FQNEAQ (reference sequence). The CDR3 is 14 residues long. V lost 2 bases and J 4 bases, leaving 11 bases between the germline ends. A deep-level run was used for the assay. Authors' processing steps: Owing to the provision of junction-only sequences devoid of quality scores by immunoSEQ, filtering differed. Assay used: immunoSEQ multiplex PCR; TCRdb lists only in-frame clones, some missing. V, J and clone size are taken as reported in that table, and D and trimming were inferred from the DNA itself. The sample records fewer than 550,000 clones, over 75% being singletons.

Sequencing was performed on PBMCs. The gene calls are TRBV7-9 and TRBJ1-2, with D perhaps matching TRBD1 (5 bases). This TCR was sampled from a woman aged 40 to 50 in good health. Some clones in this sample may be carry-over from other donors' samples. In DNA, the CDR3 is TGTGCCAGCAGCTTATCCGGGACGGGCTATGGCTACACCTTC. Translated, it gives CASSLSGTGYGYTF.